The source of this TCR beta chain is a study of cytomegalovirus exposure and HLA in healthy donors. Use of 60 Vbeta and 13 Jbeta primers characterized the PCR. The protocol was immunoSEQ multiplex PCR, while the TCRdb copy is restricted to in-frame clones and leaves out a portion. The sample holds 100,000 to 120,000 clones; around 80% are singletons and the top ten take about 5%. CDR1 is SGHRS and CDR2 is YFSETQ in the germline V gene. Trimming took 5 bases from V and 2 from J; bases not matched to a gene: 14. The CDR3 is 17 amino acids. The source of this sequence is a male donor in good health and CMV-seronegative. The chain couples TRBV5-1 to TRBJ1-2, with 8 bases that match TRBD1. The specimen was PBMCs. In nucleotides, the CDR3 is TGCGCCAGCAGGGCCCCCGCGGCGACAGGGGCGAACTATGGCTACACCTTC. It yields the protein CASRAPAATGANYGYTF.